The clone carrying this T cell receptor (beta chain) was observed a single time. This sample was included in a study of blood T cell repertoires in COVID-19. The overall study: Samples taken during acute and convalescent COVID-19 were collected in the United States, Italy and Spain. T cells, B-cell-depleted T cells, or PBMCs supplied cDNA or gDNA.

In the authors' workflow: Scientists estimated how many nucleated cells there were by amplifying reference gene primers. Using immunoSEQ multiplex PCR, the repertoire was profiled, and TCRdb retains in-frame clones only, with some absent. D and trimming were read from the DNA, whereas the V and J calls and clone size are those reported in that table. The sample has some 370,000 clones; 90% are singletons. Per germline, CDR1 LNHDA and CDR2 SQIVND (reference sequence). With V trimmed by 4 bases and J by 1 base, 6 bases remained unmatched. There are 16 residues in the CDR3. V and J are TRBV19 and TRBJ2-2, with TRBD2 identical over 7 bases. The sequence was collected from a man between 18 and 35 years old with active or convalescent COVID-19. Source material: peripheral blood. CDR3 amino acids: CASSKTSSGNTGELFF. The CDR3 coding sequence is TGTGCCAGTAGTAAGACTAGCTCCGGGAACACCGGGGAGCTGTTTTTT. Full variable domain (remainder filled in from reference TRBV19 and TRBJ2-2): DGGITQSPKYLFRKEGQNVTLSCEQNLNHDAMYWYRQDPGQGLRLIYYSQIVNDFQKGDIAEGYSVSREKKESFPLTVTSAQKNPTAFYLCASSKTSSGNTGELFFGEGSRLTVL.